This TCR beta chain is drawn from a study of cytomegalovirus exposure and HLA in healthy donors. Whole-study results and caveats: Immune exposure information available was restricted to CMV serostatus.

Worth noting for this clone: Antigen specificity is unknown.

In the PCR, 60 Vbeta and 13 Jbeta primers were used. The data were produced by immunoSEQ multiplex PCR, yet TCRdb's version contains in-frame clones alone and is incomplete. Of some 81,000 clones detected, 65% to 75% appear once; the ten largest clones hold roughly 16%. The CDR3 has 15 amino acids. V shed 1 base, J shed 3 bases, and the junction held 4 bases outside the gene matches. CDR1 and CDR2 from the germline V gene are SGHNT and YENEEA. The source is a woman aged 40 to 55 in good health and CMV-seropositive. The sample was PBMCs. V usage is TRBV11-3 and J usage is TRBJ1-1; TRBD1 aligns across 8 bases. CDR3 DNA sequence: TGTGCCAGCAGCTTAGGACAGGGGCTGGACACTGAAGCTTTCTTT. Its protein is CASSLGQGLDTEAFF.